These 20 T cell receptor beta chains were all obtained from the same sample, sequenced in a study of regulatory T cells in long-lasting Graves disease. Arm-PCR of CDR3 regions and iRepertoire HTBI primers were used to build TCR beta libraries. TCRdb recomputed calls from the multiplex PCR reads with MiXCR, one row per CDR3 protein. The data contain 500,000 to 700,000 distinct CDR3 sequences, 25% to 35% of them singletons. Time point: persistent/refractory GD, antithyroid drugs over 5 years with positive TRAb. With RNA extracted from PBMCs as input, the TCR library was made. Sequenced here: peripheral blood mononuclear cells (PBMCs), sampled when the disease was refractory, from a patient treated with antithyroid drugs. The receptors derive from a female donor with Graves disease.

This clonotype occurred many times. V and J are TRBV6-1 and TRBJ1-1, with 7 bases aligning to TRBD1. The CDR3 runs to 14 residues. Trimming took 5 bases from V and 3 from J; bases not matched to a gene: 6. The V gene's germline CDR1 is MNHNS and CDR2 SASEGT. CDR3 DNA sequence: TGTGCCAGCAGTCGACAGGGAGGGGACACTGAAGCTTTCTTT. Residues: CASSRQGGDTEAFF.

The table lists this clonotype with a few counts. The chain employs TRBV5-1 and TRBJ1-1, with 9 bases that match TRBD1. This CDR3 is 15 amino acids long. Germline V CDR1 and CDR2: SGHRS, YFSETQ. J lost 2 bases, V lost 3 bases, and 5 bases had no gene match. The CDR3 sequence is CASSWTGAVNTEAFF. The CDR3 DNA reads TGCGCCAGCAGCTGGACAGGGGCGGTTAACACTGAAGCTTTCTTT.

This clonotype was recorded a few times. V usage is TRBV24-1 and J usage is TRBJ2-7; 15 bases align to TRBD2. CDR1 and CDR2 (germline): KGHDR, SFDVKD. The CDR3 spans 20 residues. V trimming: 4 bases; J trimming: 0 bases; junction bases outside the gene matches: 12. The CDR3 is CATSEIGTSGRRAFSYEQYF. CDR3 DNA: TGTGCCACCAGTGAAATAGGGACTAGCGGGAGGAGGGCTTTCTCCTACGAGCAGTACTTC.

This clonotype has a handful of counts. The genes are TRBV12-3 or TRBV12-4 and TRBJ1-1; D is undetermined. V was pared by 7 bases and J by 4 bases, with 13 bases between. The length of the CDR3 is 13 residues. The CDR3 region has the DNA TGTGCCAGCACCCACCCCGGAGGCACTGAAGCTTTCTTT. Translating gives CASTHPGGTEAFF.

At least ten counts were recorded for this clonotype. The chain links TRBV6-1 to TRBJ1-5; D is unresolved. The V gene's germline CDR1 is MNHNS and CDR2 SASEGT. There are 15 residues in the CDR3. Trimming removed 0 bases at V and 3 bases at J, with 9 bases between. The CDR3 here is CASSEAAADNQPQHF. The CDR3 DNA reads TGTGCCAGCAGTGAAGCGGCGGCAGACAATCAGCCCCAGCATTTT.

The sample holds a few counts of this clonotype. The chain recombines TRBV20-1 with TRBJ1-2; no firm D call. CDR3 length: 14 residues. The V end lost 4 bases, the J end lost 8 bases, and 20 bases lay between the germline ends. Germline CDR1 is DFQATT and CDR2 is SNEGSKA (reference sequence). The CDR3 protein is CSAKDGREVYGYTF. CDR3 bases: TGCAGTGCTAAAGACGGCCGGGAGGTCTACGGCTACACCTTC.

DNA of the CDR3: TGCGCCAGCAGCTTGACGTTCGGGGCCCTCAACACCGGGGAGCTGTTTTTT. This translates into CASSLTFGALNTGELFF. The chain recombines TRBV5-1 with TRBJ2-2, with D perhaps TRBD1 or TRBD2 (5 bases each). The V end was cut by 1 base, the J end by 2 bases, with 15 bases between. From germline, CDR1 is SGHRS and CDR2 YFSETQ. The CDR3 sequence is 17 residues long.

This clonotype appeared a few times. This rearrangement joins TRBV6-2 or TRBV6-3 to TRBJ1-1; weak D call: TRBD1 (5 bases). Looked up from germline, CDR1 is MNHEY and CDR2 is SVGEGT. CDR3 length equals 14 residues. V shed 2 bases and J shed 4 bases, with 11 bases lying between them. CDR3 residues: CASSYLGGVTEAFF. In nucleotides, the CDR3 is TGTGCCAGCAGTTACCTCGGGGGGGTCACTGAAGCTTTCTTT.

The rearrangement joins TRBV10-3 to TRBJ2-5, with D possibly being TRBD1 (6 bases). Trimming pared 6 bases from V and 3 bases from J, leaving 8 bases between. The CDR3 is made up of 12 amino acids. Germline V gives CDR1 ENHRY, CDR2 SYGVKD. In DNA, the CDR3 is TGTGCCATCAGCGGACAGAAAGAGACCCAGTACTTC. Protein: CAISGQKETQYF.

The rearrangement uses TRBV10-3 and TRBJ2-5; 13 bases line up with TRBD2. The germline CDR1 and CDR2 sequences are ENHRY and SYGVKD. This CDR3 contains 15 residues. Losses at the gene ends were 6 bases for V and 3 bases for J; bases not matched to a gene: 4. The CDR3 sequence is CAISSTSGGKETQYF. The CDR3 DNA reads TGTGCCATCAGCTCGACTAGCGGGGGGAAAGAGACCCAGTACTTC.

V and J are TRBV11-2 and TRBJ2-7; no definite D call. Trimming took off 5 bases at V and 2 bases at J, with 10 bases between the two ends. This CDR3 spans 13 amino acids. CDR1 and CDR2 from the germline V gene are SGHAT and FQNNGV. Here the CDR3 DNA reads TGTGCCAGCAGCCGAGGTGTGGCCTACGAGCAGTACTTC. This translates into CASSRGVAYEQYF.

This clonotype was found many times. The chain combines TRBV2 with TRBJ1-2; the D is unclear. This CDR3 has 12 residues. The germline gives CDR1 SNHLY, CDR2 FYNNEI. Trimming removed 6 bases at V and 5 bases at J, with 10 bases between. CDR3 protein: CASSETEYGYTF. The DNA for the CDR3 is TGTGCCAGCAGCGAAACTGAGTATGGCTACACCTTC.

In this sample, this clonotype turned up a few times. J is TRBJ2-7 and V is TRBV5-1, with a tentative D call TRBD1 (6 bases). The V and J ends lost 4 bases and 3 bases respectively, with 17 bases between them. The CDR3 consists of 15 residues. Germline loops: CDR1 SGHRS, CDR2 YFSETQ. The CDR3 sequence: CASSPTSGTFYEQYF. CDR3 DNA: TGCGCCAGCAGCCCCACATCCGGGACATTCTACGAGCAGTACTTC.

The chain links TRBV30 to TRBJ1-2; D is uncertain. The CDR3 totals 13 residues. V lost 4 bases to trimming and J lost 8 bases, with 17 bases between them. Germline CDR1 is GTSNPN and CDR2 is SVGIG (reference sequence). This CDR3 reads CAWMVLGRRGYTF. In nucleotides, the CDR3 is TGTGCCTGGATGGTGCTCGGTCGCAGGGGCTACACCTTC.

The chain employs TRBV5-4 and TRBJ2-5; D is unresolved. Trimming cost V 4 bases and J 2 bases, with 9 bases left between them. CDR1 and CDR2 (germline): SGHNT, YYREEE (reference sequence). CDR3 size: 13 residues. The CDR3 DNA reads TGTGCCAGCAGCCGCGATCAACAAGAGACCCAGTACTTC. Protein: CASSRDQQETQYF.

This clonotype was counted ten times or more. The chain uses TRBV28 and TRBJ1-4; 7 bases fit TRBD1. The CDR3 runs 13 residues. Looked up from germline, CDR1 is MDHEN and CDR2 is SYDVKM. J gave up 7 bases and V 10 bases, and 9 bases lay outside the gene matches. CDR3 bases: TGTGCCATCCAGGGTCAGGGGGTTGAAAAACTGTTTTTT. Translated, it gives CAIQGQGVEKLFF.

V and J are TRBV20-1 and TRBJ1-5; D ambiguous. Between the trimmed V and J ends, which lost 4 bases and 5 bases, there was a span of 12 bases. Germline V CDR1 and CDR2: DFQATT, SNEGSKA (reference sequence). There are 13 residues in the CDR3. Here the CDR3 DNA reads TGCAGTGCTACGAACCGACCCGATCAGCCCCAGCATTTT. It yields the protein CSATNRPDQPQHF.

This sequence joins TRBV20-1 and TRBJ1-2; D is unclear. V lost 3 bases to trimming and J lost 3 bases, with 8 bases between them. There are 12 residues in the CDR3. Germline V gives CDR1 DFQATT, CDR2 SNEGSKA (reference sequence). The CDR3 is CSARGDDYGYTF. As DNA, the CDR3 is TGCAGTGCTAGGGGAGACGACTATGGCTACACCTTC.

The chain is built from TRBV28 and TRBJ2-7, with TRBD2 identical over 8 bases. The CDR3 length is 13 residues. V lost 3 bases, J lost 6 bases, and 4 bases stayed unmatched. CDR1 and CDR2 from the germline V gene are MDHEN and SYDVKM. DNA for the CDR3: TGTGCCAGCAGTTTGCGGGGGGCGGGCGAGCAGTACTTC. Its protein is CASSLRGAGEQYF.

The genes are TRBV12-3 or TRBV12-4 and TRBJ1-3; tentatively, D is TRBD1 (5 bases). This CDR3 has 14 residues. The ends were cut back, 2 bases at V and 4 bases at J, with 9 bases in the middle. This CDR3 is CASSLRGYGNTIYF. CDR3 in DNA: TGTGCCAGCAGTTTAAGGGGATACGGAAACACCATATATTTT.